The sample holds a few counts of the clone carrying this TCR beta chain. Libraries were prepared by immunoSEQ multiplex PCR; TCRdb keeps only in-frame clonotypes and omits some of them. This table holds 95,000 to 110,000 clones, about four fifths found once. This entry is derived from a study of blood T cell repertoires in COVID-19. Study-level background: The samples span acute and convalescent COVID-19 from the United States, Italy and Spain. PBMCs, B-cell-depleted T cells, or T cells were the source of the cDNA or gDNA that made up the material.

The germline V gene encodes CDR1 MNHNY and CDR2 SVGAGI (reference sequence). V was trimmed by 5 bases and J by 8 bases, leaving 15 bases between them. There are 14 residues in the CDR3. What was sequenced was peripheral blood. The chain couples TRBV6-6 to TRBJ1-4, with D tentatively TRBD1 (6 bases). This clonotype originated in an elderly woman with active or convalescent COVID-19. CDR3 in DNA: TGTGCCAGCAGTGCCCCGGGACATAGGGAAAAACTGTTTTTT. Protein: CASSAPGHREKLFF.